This TCR beta chain was observed in a study of control samples from healthy donors and cancer patients (TCRdb year 2020). Spanning cysteine to phenylalanine, the CDR3 consists of 15 amino acids. Only the CDR3 DNA stays, 45 bases, in frame from base 1. V is clipped by 1 base and J by 2 bases, and the sequence between their germline boundaries is 11 bases long. The germline V gene supplies CDR1 MGHRA and CDR2 YSYEKL. Library preparation was by the immunoSEQ multiplex PCR assay. The table was pulled from immuneACCESS by TCRdb, which kept in-frame rearrangements only. Such tables lose some clones; where checked, under half of the loss comes from unresolved V genes, and the rest has no known cause. For this sample there are 100,000 to 150,000 clones; about 90% appear just once. The ten biggest clones cover around 3% of the sample. As for this clone: The antigen it binds to is not known. The record has no base qualities; no much larger clone is one base away.

Recombination connected TRBV4-1 to TRBJ1-1, with the D gene too uncertain to name. The TCR sequence derives from a man in his fifties or sixties in good health. Sequencing was performed on blood. The sequenced DNA is TGCGCCAGCAGCCAAGGTGAGGGCATTAACACTGAAGCTTTCTTT. Translated, it gives CASSQGEGINTEAFF.